The text below deals with one T cell receptor (beta chain). The V end was cut by 2 bases, the J end by 3 bases, with 10 bases between. Germline V gene lookup returns CDR1 MDHEN and CDR2 SYDVKM. This CDR3 has 14 amino acids. The protocol was immunoSEQ multiplex PCR, while the TCRdb copy is restricted to in-frame clones and leaves out a portion. The data hold 350,000 to 400,000 clones, with 88% observed a single time. The data were taken from a study of blood T cell repertoires in COVID-19. At the level of the study: In each case, the material was cDNA or gDNA derived from T cells, B-cell-depleted T cells, or PBMCs.

The chain employs TRBV28 and TRBJ1-1, with D possibly TRBD1 on 5 matching bases. Sample: PBMCs or T cells enriched from blood (not recorded which). The sequence was obtained from a woman under 30 who had recovered from COVID-19. CDR3 nucleotides: TGTGCCAGCAGTTTAGGGCAGGGATACACTGAAGCTTTCTTT. This sequence encodes CASSLGQGYTEAFF.